This record covers a single T cell receptor (beta chain). Some clones are missing from TCRdb's copy, which holds only in-frame ones; the method was immunoSEQ multiplex PCR. The sample shows approximately 140,000 clones, over 75% of them seen only once. The record originates from a study of blood T cell repertoires in COVID-19. Study-level background: From T cells, B-cell-depleted T cells, or PBMCs came the material, which was cDNA or gDNA.

The V end lost 1 base, the J end lost 2 bases, and 14 bases lay between the germline ends. Germline CDR1 reads SGHTA; CDR2 reads FQGNSA. CDR3 size: 16 residues. The gene calls are TRBV7-2 and TRBJ2-5; D ambiguous. This TCR was recovered from a human donor in a cohort sampled during active COVID-19. The sequenced material came from peripheral blood. CDR3 sequence (DNA): TGTGCCAGCAGCTTAGGCCTAGTGAGTGGTCAAGAGACCCAGTACTTC. It is translated as CASSLGLVSGQETQYF.